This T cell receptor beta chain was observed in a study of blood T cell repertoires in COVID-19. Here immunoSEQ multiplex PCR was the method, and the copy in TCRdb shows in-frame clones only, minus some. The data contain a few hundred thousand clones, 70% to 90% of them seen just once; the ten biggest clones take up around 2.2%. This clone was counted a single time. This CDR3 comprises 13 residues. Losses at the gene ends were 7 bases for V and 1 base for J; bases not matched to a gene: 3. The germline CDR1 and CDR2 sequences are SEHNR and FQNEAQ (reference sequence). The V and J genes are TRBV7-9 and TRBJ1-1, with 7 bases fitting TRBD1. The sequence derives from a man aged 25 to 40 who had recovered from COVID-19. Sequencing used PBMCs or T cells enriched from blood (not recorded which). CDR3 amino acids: CASTRQGNTEAFF. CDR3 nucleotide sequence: TGTGCCAGCACCAGACAGGGGAACACTGAAGCTTTCTTT.